The rows below give T cell receptor beta chains drawn from one sample of a study of naive and memory T cell subsets. One entry per CDR3 protein, called by TCRdb with MiXCR from the UMI-ligation and nested PCR reads. In the table there are 150,000 or so distinct CDR3 sequences, roughly 23% of which are singletons. Sequencing was carried out using naive CD4+ T cells from blood. All receptors derive from a human donor in good health. Each CDR3 is given with its conserved first and last residue.

J gene: TRBJ2-3
V gene: TRBV5-1
CDR3 protein: CASSTDRGSTDTQYF

J gene: TRBJ2-2
V gene: TRBV7-9
CDR3 protein: CASSFGALNTGELFF

J gene: TRBJ1-2
V gene: TRBV12-3/TRBV12-4
CDR3 protein: CASSFSILYGYTF

J gene: TRBJ1-2
V gene: TRBV28
CDR3 protein: CASSPRLYGYTF

J gene: TRBJ1-1
V gene: TRBV12-3/TRBV12-4
CDR3 protein: CASSTYQGLAFF

J gene: TRBJ2-3
V gene: TRBV20-1
CDR3 protein: CSTNYRTDTQYF

J gene: TRBJ2-7
V gene: TRBV19
CDR3 protein: CASMQRGEDSFYEQYF

J gene: TRBJ2-7
V gene: TRBV29-1
CDR3 protein: CSVKLSHYEQYF

J gene: TRBJ2-7
V gene: TRBV7-2
CDR3 protein: CASSFWKNRGSYEQYF

J gene: TRBJ1-2
V gene: TRBV27
CDR3 protein: CASSLYGESNYGYTF

J gene: TRBJ1-5
V gene: TRBV7-2
CDR3 protein: CASSLPGQGYQPQHF

J gene: TRBJ1-1
V gene: TRBV12-3/TRBV12-4
CDR3 protein: CASSSQGALGTEAFF

J gene: TRBJ2-5
V gene: TRBV28
CDR3 protein: CASSSIEETQYF

J gene: TRBJ1-4
V gene: TRBV3-1
CDR3 protein: CASSHQSGPPRGEKLFF

J gene: TRBJ2-1
V gene: TRBV20-1
CDR3 protein: CSAPNRVRYNEQFF

J gene: TRBJ2-1
V gene: TRBV11-1
CDR3 protein: CASSFRPSGSRNEQFF

J gene: TRBJ1-4
V gene: TRBV29-1
CDR3 protein: CRRTGLFF

J gene: TRBJ2-5
V gene: TRBV7-2
CDR3 protein: CASSLAKSGQALRETQYF

J gene: TRBJ1-1
V gene: TRBV9
CDR3 protein: CASSPTTGLNTEAFF

J gene: TRBJ2-3
V gene: TRBV6-1
CDR3 protein: CASSENFDTQYF

J gene: TRBJ2-3
V gene: TRBV7-2
CDR3 protein: CASSQYQGFSDTQYF

J gene: TRBJ2-3
V gene: TRBV9
CDR3 protein: CASSVDRTDTQYF

J gene: TRBJ1-5
V gene: TRBV20-1
CDR3 protein: CSARTGEGSNQPQHF